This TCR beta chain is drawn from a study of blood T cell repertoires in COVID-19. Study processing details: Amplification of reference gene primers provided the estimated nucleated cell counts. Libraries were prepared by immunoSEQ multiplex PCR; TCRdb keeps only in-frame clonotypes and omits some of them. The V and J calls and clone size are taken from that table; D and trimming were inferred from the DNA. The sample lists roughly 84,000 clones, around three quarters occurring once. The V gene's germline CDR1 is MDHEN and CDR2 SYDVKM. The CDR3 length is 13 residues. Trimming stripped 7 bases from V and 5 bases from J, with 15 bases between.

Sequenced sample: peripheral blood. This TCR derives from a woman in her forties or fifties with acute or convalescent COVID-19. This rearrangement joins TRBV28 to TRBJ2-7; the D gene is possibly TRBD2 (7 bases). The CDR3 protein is CASKTGGDHEQYF. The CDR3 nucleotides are TGTGCCAGCAAAACGGGGGGCGACCACGAGCAGTACTTC.